This T cell receptor (beta chain) stems from a study of PD-L1 blockade in urothelial cancer. Study background: Every 3 weeks, patients received intravenous atezolizumab 1,200 mg, beginning 2014. Patients' prior chemotherapy regimens numbered 0 to 3. Median T cell yield per blood sample was about 150,000 cells. Broader study findings: Those with durable benefit had larger increases in tumor-associated blood clones at 3 weeks.

TCRdb keeps only in-frame clones here, not all; method: immunoSEQ multiplex PCR. The sample gives 55,000 to 70,000 clones, more than 65% of which show up once; around 4.6% is in the top ten. V was trimmed by 5 bases and J by 2 bases, leaving 5 bases between them. The V gene's germline CDR1 is MNHEY and CDR2 SVGAGI. The CDR3 is 12 amino acids. Worth noting for this clone: The target antigen is unknown.

The clonotype comes from a man between 65 and 80 years old with urothelial cancer. This sample comprised PBMCs, obtained around atezolizumab (anti-PD-L1) treatment. The chain has TRBV6-5 and TRBJ2-3; no firm D call. CDR3: CASSSDTDTQYF. The DNA for the CDR3 is TGTGCCAGCAGTAGCGACACAGATACGCAGTATTTT.